The 28 T cell receptor beta chains given below trace back to one sample, sequenced in a study of shared clonotypes between healthy human individuals. Assay used: immunoSEQ multiplex PCR; TCRdb lists only in-frame clones, some missing. This sample has around 2.1 million clones, with just over 90% found just once. Naive-designated CD8 cells lacked CD45RO, were positively enriched for CCR7, and omitted terminally differentiated effector memory CD45RA+ cells. Sequences were obtained from naive CD8+ T cells from PBMCs. The receptors originated from a man younger than 35 in good health. Some clones in this sample may be carry-over from other donors' samples.

The gene calls are TRBV5-6 and TRBJ2-7; no firm D call. Germline assignment: CDR1 SGHDT and CDR2 YYEEEE. The CDR3 has 14 amino acids. Trimming took 0 bases from V and 6 from J, leaving 13 bases between them. CDR3 bases: TGTGCCAGCAGCTTGGAGAGAGACGGACGCGAGCAGTACTTC. Protein: CASSLERDGREQYF. The full variable domain, rest sourced from reference TRBV5-6 and TRBJ2-7, is DAGVTQSPTHLIKTRGQQVTLRCSPKSGHDTVSWYQQALGQGPQFIFQYYEEEERQRGNFPDRFSGHQFPNYSSELNVNALLLGDSALYLCASSLERDGREQYFGPGTRLTVT.

The chain carries TRBV4-1 and TRBJ2-7, with D possibly called TRBD1 or TRBD2 (6 bases each). The germline CDR1 and CDR2 sequences are MGHRA and YSYEKL. The V end lost 3 bases, the J end lost 3 bases, and 21 bases lay between the germline ends. The CDR3 runs 17 residues. DNA of the CDR3: TGCGCCAGCAGCCATCCCCCGACTGGGGGGCGCGACTACGAGCAGTACTTC. Amino acid sequence: CASSHPPTGGRDYEQYF.

In DNA form, the CDR3 reads TGTGCCAGCAGCTCCCCGCGTGAGCGGAACTACGAGCAGTACTTC. Translated, it gives CASSSPRERNYEQYF. The chain employs TRBV7-3 and TRBJ2-7, with D possibly TRBD2 on 5 matching bases. The CDR3 extends over 15 amino acids. Germline V gene sequence: CDR1 SGHTA, CDR2 FQGTGA. V was trimmed by 4 bases and J by 3 bases, leaving 16 bases between them. The full variable domain, rest sourced from reference TRBV7-3 and TRBJ2-7, is GAGVSQTPSNKVTEKGKYVELRCDPISGHTALYWYRQSLGQGPEFLIYFQGTGAADDSGLPNDRFFAVRPEGSVSTLKIQRTERGDSAVYLCASSSPRERNYEQYFGPGTRLTVT.

The CDR3 DNA follows: TGTGCCAGCAGCGAAGAGACAGGGTATGGCGAGCAGTACTTC. Translation: CASSEETGYGEQYF. This sequence joins TRBV9 and TRBJ2-7; 7 bases are a match to TRBD1. The CDR3 length is 14 residues. Germline V CDR1 and CDR2: SGDLS, YYNGEE. The junction had 9 bases not matched to a gene; V was cut back by 3 bases and J by 6 bases.

In nucleotides, the CDR3 is TGTGCCAGCAGTTGGCGGACACCCCCCTCCTATTACGAGCAGTACTTC. Translated, it gives CASSWRTPPSYYEQYF. This chain connects TRBV6-5 to TRBJ2-7; weak D call: TRBD1 (5 bases). Trimming removed 4 bases at V and 4 bases at J, with 20 bases between. From germline, CDR1 is MNHEY and CDR2 SVGAGI. The CDR3 is 16 amino acids.

The rearrangement links TRBV4-3 to TRBJ2-2; D perhaps matches TRBD2 (5 bases). The length of the CDR3 is 16 residues. With 0 bases removed from V and 7 bases from J, the gap between germline ends came to 15 bases. Germline V gene lookup returns CDR1 LGHNA and CDR2 YSLEER. CDR3 sequence (DNA): TGCGCCAGCAGCCAAGATGGGCAAGCGGTAGGCGGGGAGCTGTTTTTT. It codes for CASSQDGQAVGGELFF.

The chain joins TRBV29-1 to TRBJ2-6; the D gene is possibly TRBD2 (5 bases). The germline V gene has CDR1 SQVTM and CDR2 ANQGSEA. Trimming stripped 7 bases from V and 1 base from J, with 17 bases between. The CDR3 has 16 residues. CDR3 nucleotides: TGCAGCGCAAAGGACTCCGGCGGGTCTGGGGCCAACGTCCTGACTTTC. It is translated as CSAKDSGGSGANVLTF.

V gene TRBV2 combines with J gene TRBJ2-3; the match to TRBD2 covers 7 bases. This CDR3 has 17 residues. Germline V gene sequence: CDR1 SNHLY, CDR2 FYNNEI. V lost 6 bases, J lost 2 bases, and 14 bases stayed unmatched. The CDR3 DNA sequence: TGTGCCAGCAGCACCATCCTGGAAACTAGCGCCACAGATACGCAGTATTTT. Its translation is CASSTILETSATDTQYF.

The J gene is TRBJ2-6, the V gene TRBV15; 10 nucleotides line up with TRBD1. The CDR3 covers 19 residues. V shed 2 bases, J shed 4 bases, and the junction held 11 bases outside the gene matches. Germline V gene sequence: CDR1 LNHNV, CDR2 YYDKDF (reference sequence). For the CDR3, the DNA is TGTGCCACCAGCAGACCGGGACAGGGGTCGATAGAAGGGGCCAACGTCCTGACTTTC. Its protein product is CATSRPGQGSIEGANVLTF.

CDR3 DNA: TGTGCCAGCAGTGGACGCAGGGGGCGAGTGACTGAAGCTTTCTTT. As protein: CASSGRRGRVTEAFF. The V gene is TRBV25-1, the J gene TRBJ1-1; 8 nucleotides match TRBD1. The V and J ends lost 4 bases and 5 bases, in that order; junction bases with no gene match: 9. Germline V gene lookup returns CDR1 MGHDK and CDR2 SYGVNS. There are 15 residues in the CDR3. The complete variable domain, with remaining parts taken from reference TRBV25-1 and TRBJ1-1, reads EADIYQTPRYLVIGTGKKITLECSQTMGHDKMYWYQQDPGMELHLIHYSYGVNSTEKGDLSSESTVSRIRTEHFPLTLESARPSHTSQYLCASSGRRGRVTEAFFGQGTRLTVV.

Worth noting for this clone: No conserved phenylalanine or tryptophan is present at the end of the CDR3, so a read error is the likely explanation. It is unclear where the CDR3 begins or ends on the DNA, so no DNA is shown, and the CDR3 is as TCRdb lists it. The chain is built from TRBV6-5 and TRBJ1-1; TRBD1, as called in the table, went unchecked against the DNA. Germline V gene sequence: CDR1 MNHEY, CDR2 SVGAGI. 10 amino acids form the CDR3, both terminal residues included. The chain's CDR3 is CASSSGQARR.

This rearrangement joins TRBV7-9 to TRBJ2-2; perhaps D is TRBD1 or TRBD2 (5 bases each). CDR1 is SEHNR and CDR2 is FQNEAQ in the germline V gene (reference sequence). The CDR3 sequence is 17 residues long. Trimming left V 5 bases short and J 2 bases short, with 18 bases between. CDR3: CASSTGLAEQNTGELFF. The CDR3 coding sequence is TGTGCCAGCAGCACGGGGCTAGCTGAGCAAAACACCGGGGAGCTGTTTTTT.

The CDR3 loop reads CASRPGQESYGELFF. The CDR3 nucleotides are TGTGCCAGCAGGCCCGGACAGGAATCGTACGGGGAGCTGTTTTTT. V usage is TRBV28 and J usage is TRBJ2-2, with TRBD1 identical over 7 bases. The trim removed 6 bases at V and 7 bases at J, leaving 11 bases unmatched. Germline V gives CDR1 MDHEN, CDR2 SYDVKM. The CDR3 runs 15 residues.

The chain employs TRBV27 and TRBJ2-7; 8 bases match TRBD1. This CDR3 is built from 15 residues. Trimming at V came to 5 bases and at J to 0 bases, leaving 6 bases not matched to a gene. CDR1 is MNHEY, CDR2 SMNVEV, per germline (reference sequence). The CDR3 is CASSPGQVISYEQYF. CDR3 in DNA: TGTGCCAGCAGTCCGGGACAGGTAATCTCCTACGAGCAGTACTTC.

The chain combines TRBV29-1 with TRBJ2-1; 7 bases match TRBD2. CDR3 size: 12 residues. Germline V gene lookup returns CDR1 SQVTM and CDR2 ANQGSEA. The CDR3 region has the DNA TGCAGTGCACGGGGGGATTACAATGAGCAGTTCTTC. Its translation: CSARGDYNEQFF.

The chain uses TRBV6-1 and TRBJ2-7; TRBD1 matches 7 bases. Trimming at V came to 8 bases and at J to 2 bases, leaving 12 bases not matched to a gene. There are 15 residues in the CDR3. CDR1 is MNHNS, CDR2 SASEGT, per germline. CDR3 nucleotide sequence: TGTGCCAGCGGAAGAACAGGGGACCGTCCCTACGAGCAGTACTTC. Translation: CASGRTGDRPYEQYF.

The chain links TRBV7-9 to TRBJ1-3; D is unresolved. V lost 5 bases and J 0 bases, leaving 8 bases between the germline ends. This CDR3 is built from 14 residues. CDR1 is SEHNR, CDR2 FQNEAQ, per germline (reference sequence). The chain's CDR3 is CASSPRSSGNTIYF. CDR3 DNA sequence: TGTGCCAGCAGCCCGAGGTCCTCTGGAAACACCATATATTTT. Filled out from reference TRBV7-9 and TRBJ1-3, the complete variable domain reads DTGVSQNPRHKITKRGQNVTFRCDPISEHNRLYWYRQTLGQGPEFLTYFQNEAQLEKSRLLSDRFSAERPKGSFSTLEIQRTEQGDSAMYLCASSPRSSGNTIYFGEGSWLTVV.

The chain employs TRBV5-4 and TRBJ2-1; D ambiguous. The CDR3 runs to 16 residues. Between the trimmed V and J ends, which lost 2 bases and 4 bases, there was a span of 16 bases. Germline V lookup: CDR1 SGHNT, CDR2 YYREEE (reference sequence). The CDR3 reads CASSFDKGIAYNEQFF. CDR3 in DNA: TGTGCCAGCAGCTTCGATAAGGGAATCGCTTACAATGAGCAGTTCTTC. The full variable domain, with the rest looked up from reference TRBV5-4 and TRBJ2-1, is ETGVTQSPTHLIKTRGQQVTLRCSSQSGHNTVSWYQQALGQGPQFIFQYYREEENGRGNFPPRFSGLQFPNYSSELNVNALELDDSALYLCASSFDKGIAYNEQFFGPGTRLTVL.

This clone was counted a single time. The rearrangement links TRBV10-3 to TRBJ2-7, with 10 bases lining up with TRBD2. Germline lookup yields CDR1 ENHRY and CDR2 SYGVKD. This CDR3 has 15 amino acids. V shed 11 bases and J 2 bases; nucleotides not matched to a gene: 12. The CDR3 coding sequence is TGTGCCGCCCACGGGCCACTAGCGGGAACCTACGAGCAGTACTTC. As protein: CAAHGPLAGTYEQYF.

This rearrangement joins TRBV27 to TRBJ1-5; 7 bases fit TRBD1. Losses at the gene ends were 0 bases for V and 0 bases for J; bases not matched to a gene: 5. This CDR3 comprises 17 residues. Per the germline V gene, CDR1 is MNHEY and CDR2 is SMNVEV (reference sequence). CDR3 amino acids: CASSLSPGGPSNQPQHF. In DNA, the CDR3 is TGTGCCAGCAGTTTATCGCCAGGGGGGCCTAGCAATCAGCCCCAGCATTTT.

This chain uses TRBV6-6 with TRBJ1-1; the match to TRBD1 covers 7 bases. Per the germline V gene, CDR1 is MNHNY and CDR2 is SVGAGI (reference sequence). The J segment lost 3 bases and the V segment lost 6 bases, leaving 10 bases of the junction unmatched. CDR3 length equals 15 residues. CDR3 in amino acids: CASSPTGWGDTEAFF. For the CDR3, the DNA is TGTGCCAGCAGCCCGACAGGGTGGGGTGACACTGAAGCTTTCTTT.

The V call is TRBV6-1, the J call TRBJ2-7, with D possibly being TRBD2 (5 bases). Germline values: CDR1 MNHNS, CDR2 SASEGT. The CDR3 sequence is 16 residues long. V was cut by 3 bases and J by 1 base, with 16 bases left in between. CDR3 sequence reads: CASSEVWGDSSYEQYF. The CDR3 nucleotides read TGTGCCAGCAGTGAGGTCTGGGGAGATTCGTCCTACGAGCAGTACTTC.

The chain combines TRBV18 with TRBJ1-4, with 9 nucleotides matching TRBD1. The J segment lost 8 bases and the V segment lost 3 bases, leaving 16 bases of the junction unmatched. Germline V gene lookup returns CDR1 KGHSH and CDR2 LQKENI. The CDR3 totals 18 residues. Here the CDR3 reads CASSPDSAGQGSGEKLFF. CDR3 bases: TGTGCCAGCTCACCCGACTCAGCGGGACAGGGCTCTGGGGAAAAACTGTTTTTT.

The chain is built from TRBV11-2 and TRBJ2-1; 8 nucleotides agree with TRBD2. The V segment lost 4 bases and the J segment 2 bases; nucleotides outside the gene matches: 7. CDR3 length equals 16 residues. Germline CDR1 and CDR2: SGHAT and FQNNGV. CDR3 sequence reads: CASSSSTSVAYNEQFF. CDR3 nucleotides: TGTGCCAGCAGCTCCTCGACTAGCGTGGCCTACAATGAGCAGTTCTTC.

The genes are TRBV10-1 and TRBJ2-3; D might be TRBD1 (6 bases). The germline V gene has CDR1 WNHNN and CDR2 SYGVQD (reference sequence). Trimming pared 3 bases from V and 10 bases from J, leaving 14 bases between. This CDR3 region has 13 residues. The CDR3 sequence: CASSELQGMAQYF. CDR3 DNA: TGCGCCAGCAGTGAATTACAGGGCATGGCGCAGTATTTT.

As DNA, the CDR3 is TGTGCCAGCAGCCCCTGGAGGGCTATGGGGAGCACTGAAGCTTTCTTT. This encodes CASSPWRAMGSTEAFF. This chain joins TRBV5-6 and TRBJ1-1, with D uncertain. Germline V gene data show CDR1 as SGHDT and CDR2 as YYEEEE. V was pared by 4 bases and J by 4 bases, with 20 bases between. The CDR3 spans 16 residues. Full variable domain (missing parts from reference TRBV5-6 and TRBJ1-1): DAGVTQSPTHLIKTRGQQVTLRCSPKSGHDTVSWYQQALGQGPQFIFQYYEEEERQRGNFPDRFSGHQFPNYSSELNVNALLLGDSALYLCASSPWRAMGSTEAFFGQGTRLTVV.

V gene TRBV4-1 combines with J gene TRBJ1-1; D is perhaps TRBD1 (5 bases). V gave up 2 bases and J gave up 0 bases, with 13 bases separating them. Germline CDR1 is MGHRA and CDR2 is YSYEKL. This CDR3 region has 16 residues. CDR3 DNA sequence: TGCGCCAGCAGCCAAACCGCAGGGTATTTGAACACTGAAGCTTTCTTT. Its translation: CASSQTAGYLNTEAFF.

On this clone itself: The identical CDR3 is also encoded by other nucleotide sequences in the sample. The chain joins TRBV9 to TRBJ2-4; D tentatively fits TRBD1 or TRBD2 (5 bases each). There are 16 residues in the CDR3. The V and J ends lost 0 bases and 0 bases respectively, with 10 bases between them. Germline V gene data show CDR1 as SGDLS and CDR2 as YYNGEE. The CDR3 sequence is CASSVGGSLAKNIQYF. The CDR3 region has the DNA TGTGCCAGCAGCGTAGGGGGGTCACTAGCCAAAAACATTCAGTACTTC.